This is a list of T cell receptor beta chains from one sample in a study of T-cell memory formation after mild COVID-19. Using its own MiXCR run on the 5' RACE reads, TCRdb lists one record per CDR3 protein. This table has a few hundred thousand distinct CDR3 sequences, roughly 17% appearing once. Input material: PBMCs or a T cell subset sorted from them (not recorded which). The source of these receptors is a man aged 18 to 29 who had mild COVID-19 (a few samples of this study predate the infection). Cell type and time point are not known. Both conserved end residues are part of each CDR3. The order of the fields is J gene, clone size, CDR3 length, V gene, D gene, CDR3 DNA, CDR3 protein. The D gene is left open where the match is weak. Some rows mark clone size as missing; the rest say once, few, many or name a class of expanded clone.

>TRBJ2-3|NA|12|TRBV9|NA
TGTGCCAGCAGCGTGCTAGGAGGTACGCAGTATTTT
CASSVLGGTQYF
>TRBJ2-4|NA|14|TRBV7-9|NA
TGTGCCAGCAGCGCCCGGGGGGCTCAAAACATTCAGTACTTC
CASSARGAQNIQYF
>TRBJ2-1|few|17|TRBV15|TRBD2
TGTGCCACCAGCAGAGAAACTAGCGGGGGACCGTACAATGAGCAGTTCTTC
CATSRETSGGPYNEQFF
>TRBJ2-1|NA|15|TRBV7-9|NA
TGTGCCAGCTGCCCCCCGGGGAGCTCCTACAATGAGCAGTTCTTC
CASCPPGSSYNEQFF
>TRBJ2-2|few|12|TRBV29-1|NA
TGCAGCGTTGAAGATCGGGTCGGGGAGCTGTTTTTT
CSVEDRVGELFF
>TRBJ2-1|few|15|TRBV6-6|NA
TGTGCCAGCAGTTACGGCGGGGCGGACCTCAATGAGCAGTTCTTC
CASSYGGADLNEQFF
>TRBJ1-5|NA|15|TRBV7-8|NA
TGTGCCAGCAGCGTCAGGGCTTTTGGCAATCAGCCCCAGCATTTT
CASSVRAFGNQPQHF
>TRBJ1-5|NA|14|TRBV28|NA
TGTGCCAGCAGTTTCAAGGCCGGAGGTCAGCCCCAGCATTTT
CASSFKAGGQPQHF
>TRBJ2-5|few|14|TRBV11-2|NA
TGTGCCAGCAGCTCGTCCCCCCGGGTGGGGACCCAGTACTTC
CASSSSPRVGTQYF
>TRBJ2-7|few|13|TRBV27|TRBD1
TGTGCCAGCGGATTCCGGGACAGCTACGAGCAGTACTTC
CASGFRDSYEQYF
>TRBJ2-3|many|16|TRBV5-1|TRBD2
TGCGCCAGCAGCCTCCAGGGAGCGGGGCCGGTGGATACGCAGTATTTT
CASSLQGAGPVDTQYF
>TRBJ2-1|NA|14|TRBV7-9|TRBD1
TGTGCCAGCAGCGTGGACAGGGTGGCGGGTGAGCAGTTCTTC
CASSVDRVAGEQFF
>TRBJ1-4|NA|17|TRBV4-1|TRBD1
TGCGCCAGCAGCCCCCGGACGGTACAGGGGGCAAGTGAAAAACTGTTTTTT
CASSPRTVQGASEKLFF
>TRBJ1-2|few|11|TRBV30|NA
TGTGCCTGGAGTGAAGGGGTTGGCTACACCTTC
CAWSEGVGYTF
>TRBJ2-3|many|14|TRBV6-2/TRBV6-3|TRBD2
TGTGCCAGCAGAAGGACTAGCGTTGGAGATACGCAGTATTTT
CASRRTSVGDTQYF
>TRBJ2-1|NA|18|TRBV24-1|TRBD2
TGTGCCACCAGTGATTCCAGACTAGCGGGGGGCCATAACAATGAGCAGTTCTTC
CATSDSRLAGGHNNEQFF
>TRBJ2-5|NA|14|TRBV5-1|NA
TGCGCCAGCAGCTTGACCGGACCCCGTGAGACCCAGTACTTC
CASSLTGPRETQYF
>TRBJ1-5|NA|15|TRBV5-1|NA
TGCGCCAGCAGCTTGGACTCAGTAAGGTCTTGGCCCCAGCATTTT
CASSLDSVRSWPQHF
>TRBJ1-2|NA|13|TRBV12-3/TRBV12-4|NA
TGTGCCAGCAGTTTAGGGGGGACCGATGGCTACACCTTC
CASSLGGTDGYTF
>TRBJ2-3|few|16|TRBV29-1|TRBD2
TGCAGCGTGATTACCGGGACTAGTGGAATAGCAGATACGCAGTATTTT
CSVITGTSGIADTQYF
>TRBJ2-2|many|16|TRBV5-1|NA
TGCGCCAGCAGCTTGCCCCAGAGTTGGGACACCGGGGAGCTGTTTTTT
CASSLPQSWDTGELFF
>TRBJ2-3|NA|15|TRBV5-8|TRBD2
TGTGCCAGCAGCTTTGGACTAGCGGGGAAAGATACGCAGTATTTT
CASSFGLAGKDTQYF